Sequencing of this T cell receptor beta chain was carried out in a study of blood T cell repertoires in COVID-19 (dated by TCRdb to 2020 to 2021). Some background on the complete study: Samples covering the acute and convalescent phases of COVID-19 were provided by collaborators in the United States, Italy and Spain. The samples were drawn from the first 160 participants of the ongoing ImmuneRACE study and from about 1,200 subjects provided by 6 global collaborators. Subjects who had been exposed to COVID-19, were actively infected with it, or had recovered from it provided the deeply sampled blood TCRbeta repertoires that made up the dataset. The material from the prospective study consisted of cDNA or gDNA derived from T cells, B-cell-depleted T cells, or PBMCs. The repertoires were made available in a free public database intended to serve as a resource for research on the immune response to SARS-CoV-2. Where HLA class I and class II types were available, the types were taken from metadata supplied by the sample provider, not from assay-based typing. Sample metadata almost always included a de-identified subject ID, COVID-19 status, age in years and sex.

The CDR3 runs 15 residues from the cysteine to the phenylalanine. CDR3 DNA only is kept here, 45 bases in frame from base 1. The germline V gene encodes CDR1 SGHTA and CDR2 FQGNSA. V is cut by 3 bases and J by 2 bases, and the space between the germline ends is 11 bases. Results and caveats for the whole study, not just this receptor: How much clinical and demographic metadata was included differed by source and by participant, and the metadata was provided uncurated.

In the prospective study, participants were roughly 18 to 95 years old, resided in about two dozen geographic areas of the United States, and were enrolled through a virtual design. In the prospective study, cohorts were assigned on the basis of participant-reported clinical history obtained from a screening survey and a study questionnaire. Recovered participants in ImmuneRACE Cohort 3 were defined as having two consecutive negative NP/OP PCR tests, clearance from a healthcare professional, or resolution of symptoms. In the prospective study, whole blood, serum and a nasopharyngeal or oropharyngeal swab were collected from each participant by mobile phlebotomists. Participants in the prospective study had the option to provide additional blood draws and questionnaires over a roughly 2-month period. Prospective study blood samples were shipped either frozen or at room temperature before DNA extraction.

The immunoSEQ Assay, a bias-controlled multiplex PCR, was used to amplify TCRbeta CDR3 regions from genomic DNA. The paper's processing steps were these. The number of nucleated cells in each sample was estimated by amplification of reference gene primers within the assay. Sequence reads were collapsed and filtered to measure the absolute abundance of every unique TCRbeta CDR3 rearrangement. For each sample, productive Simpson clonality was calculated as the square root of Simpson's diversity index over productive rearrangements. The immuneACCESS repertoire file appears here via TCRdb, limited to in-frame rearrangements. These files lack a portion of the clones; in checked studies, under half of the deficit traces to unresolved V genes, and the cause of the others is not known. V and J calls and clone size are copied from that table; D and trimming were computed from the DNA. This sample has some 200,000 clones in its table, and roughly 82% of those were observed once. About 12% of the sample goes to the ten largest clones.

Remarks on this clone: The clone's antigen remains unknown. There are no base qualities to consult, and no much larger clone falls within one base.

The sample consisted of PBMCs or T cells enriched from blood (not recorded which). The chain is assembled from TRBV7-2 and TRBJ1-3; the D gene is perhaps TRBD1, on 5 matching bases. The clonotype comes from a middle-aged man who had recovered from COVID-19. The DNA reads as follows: TGTGCCAGCAGCTTGGGGGGAAGTACTGGAAACACCATATATTTT. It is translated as CASSLGGSTGNTIYF.